This T cell receptor beta chain was recorded in a study of blood T cell repertoires in COVID-19. In assigning cohorts, the study relied on participant-reported clinical history. Clones were read by immunoSEQ multiplex PCR, and TCRdb kept only the in-frame ones, dropping some. Of hundreds of thousands of clones in the sample, more than 75% were seen once. Specimen: PBMCs or T cells enriched from blood (not recorded which). The clonotype was recovered from a man under 40 with acute COVID-19.

CDR3 residues: CASSLEISGGTNEQFF. Here the CDR3 DNA reads TGTGCCAGCAGCTTAGAGATAAGCGGGGGGACCAATGAGCAGTTCTTC. The chain employs TRBV11-2 and TRBJ2-1; TRBD2 aligns across 9 bases. Germline CDR1 is SGHAT and CDR2 is FQNNGV. The trim removed 0 bases at V and 6 bases at J, leaving 6 bases unmatched. CDR3 length equals 16 residues. The variable domain in full, completed from reference TRBV11-2 and TRBJ2-1, reads EAGVAQSPRYKIIEKRQSVAFWCNPISGHATLYWYQQILGQGPKLLIQFQNNGVVDDSQLPKDRFSAERLKGVDSTLKIQPAKLEDSAVYLCASSLEISGGTNEQFFGPGTRLTVL.